This T cell receptor (beta chain) came from a study of CD8 T cells in ankylosing spondylitis. Points from the study as a whole: Significantly higher representation of disease-linked clones was reported for matched ankylosing spondylitis synovial fluid. One TCR beta motif, made up of about 8 highly homologous variants, appeared characteristic of ankylosing spondylitis blood. Earlier studies detected some motif variants in reactive arthritis synovial fluid and blood.

Generation of TCR beta libraries employed quantitative 5'-RACE incorporating molecular barcodes. A single record per CDR3 protein comes from TCRdb applying MiXCR to the 5' RACE reads. The sample records some 140,000 distinct CDR3 sequences, more than 5.5% being singletons. CDR3 length equals 15 residues. Germline V gene sequence: CDR1 SEHNR, CDR2 FQNEAQ (reference sequence). The germline V and J ends were trimmed by 6 bases and 0 bases, with 11 bases remaining between them. Of note for this clonotype: Its antigen is not known.

The V gene is TRBV7-9, the J gene TRBJ2-2; possible D gene TRBD1, 6 bases. The source is a female donor with ankylosing spondylitis or in good health (not recorded which). The sequenced material came from blood, either unsorted or a sorted T cell fraction (not recorded which). CDR3 coding DNA: TGTGCCAGCAGGGCACAGGGTCCGAACACCGGGGAGCTGTTTTTT. This codes for CASRAQGPNTGELFF.